The sequence of this TCR beta chain was determined in a study of cytomegalovirus exposure and HLA in healthy donors (dated by TCRdb to the late 2010s). For context, the study as a whole: An earlier analysis of some 600 of the donors reported about 280 Gb of sequence data and about 120 million unique TCR beta sequences obtained from some 200 million T cells. An early release covering roughly 640 HLA-typed donors comprised 250 to 350 gigabases of sequencing data and 85 million to 100 million unique TCR sequences. The T cell repertoires of around 730 subjects were profiled by immunosequencing and related to cytomegalovirus serostatus. The later analysis used no new phenotypic data to find candidate immune exposures, relying instead on TCR beta sequences and their occurrence across donors. The study combined high-throughput TCR immunosequencing, statistical association of individual TCRs with disease status, and machine learning to predict cytomegalovirus infection status. All discovery cohort repertoires had been generated on a single sequencing platform. The number of typed donors differed by locus: about 629-630 for A, B, C, DRB1 and DQB1; 500 to 550 for DQA1; 606 for DPA1; and about 470 for DPB1. Because of strong linkage in the cohort, four to six DR-DQ haplotypes were treated as single units for association and clustering. On average, roughly 250,000 unique TCR beta nucleotide sequences were sequenced per donor among some 420 genotyped donors of the cohort, with about 17% of those sequences being non-productive. In a later genetic analysis, genome-wide SNP genotypes for about 55% of the roughly 700 donors were used, and that subset was treated as a discovery cohort. Donor age, sex, ethnicity and CMV serostatus were compiled together with the repertoire data. To study patterns of TCR occurrence, a later analysis re-analyzed previously published TCR beta repertoires from 650 to 750 donors and added high-resolution HLA genotyping. An earlier analysis of around 580 of the donors used high-throughput TCR beta sequencing to judge whether each TCR beta V gene segment behaved as functional or pseudogenic. Of the approximately 400 genotyped donors, over 70% fell in the genetic ancestry cluster associated with self-reported Caucasian donors. HLA typing included class I and class II loci at four-digit resolution. A separate validation cohort of 100 to 150 different subjects was used in addition to the approximately 670-subject first cohort. The study aimed to test whether cataloging public T cell receptors could reveal signatures of past pathogen exposure. Beyond this particular receptor, the publication reports: Broadly in line with IMGT annotations, most TCR beta V segments showed up in productive rearrangements about 90% or about 30% of the time in an earlier analysis of 587 of the donors. Compared with the roughly 700-donor mean, donors in an Asian-associated ancestry cluster had fewer N-insertions in productive TCRs, according to a later genetic analysis. Linkage disequilibrium might explain the correlated functional status among segregating V segments, but an unknown experimental factor could not be ruled out. In a later analysis, the rate of TCR association differed among HLA loci, with DRB1 alleles having the most associated TCRs and HLA-C alleles having the fewest. In this cohort, only TCR beta chains were sequenced, and detectable features were limited by the absence of alpha or paired-chain data. A further reported finding was that TCR beta sequences accurately predicted the HLA-A and HLA-B alleles for most subjects in the first cohort. Cytomegalovirus status was reported to be diagnosed by the classifier with high specificity and sensitivity in both the original and validation cohorts. Because the 87-base-pair reads could not distinguish some IMGT-functional V segments, including TRBV6-2 and TRBV6-3, those segments were excluded. The study listed 150 to 200 TCR beta chains as associated with cytomegalovirus. Most CMV-associated TCR beta chains appeared to be HLA-restricted in a later analysis, and the HLA associations seemed to be driven largely by CMV exposure. For the cohort, immune exposure information was limited to CMV serostatus. The earlier analysis of almost 600 of the donors excluded 15 to 20 rarely observed V segments, including chromosome 9 orphons, because counts were too low. A cluster of highly shared sequence variants was judged likely to be a technical artifact of the sequencing pipeline. Because HLA typing was unavailable for some donors at each locus, only the typed subset was used in association tests. The authors suggested that the approach could potentially be extended to other disease states and immunological phenotypes. Several of the top co-occurrence clusters appeared to be linked to parvovirus B19, influenza, CMV and Epstein-Barr virus, according to a later analysis. In vitro tests confirmed that three of the cytomegalovirus-associated TCR beta chains recognize cytomegalovirus antigens. V-gene and J-gene trimming of TCR beta chains was associated with a missense DCLRE1C variant in a later genetic analysis, and the association was replicated in an independent cohort. A later analysis associated about 18,000 TCR beta sequences with specific HLA alleles at a false discovery rate of 0.05. In a later analysis, HLA-associated TCR beta chains were found to be more clonally expanded and to have lower generation probabilities than equally common non-associated chains. Sequencing depth was assumed to be roughly uniform across donors in the presence/absence analyses, though that assumption may not hold. While some public TCRs were present in many individuals, most TCR sequences turned up only very rarely across donors. When HLA alleles, especially DR and DQ, strongly co-occurred, attributing TCR associations to individual alleles was difficult.

In total, around 600 healthy bone marrow donors made up the cohort. Cohort members were all nominally healthy when sampled, although unrecorded immune exposures were likely present. The donor tested CMV seropositive, placing the donor among the 290 or so seropositive members of the cohort. A peripheral blood sample was provided by each donor, and peripheral blood mononuclear cells were used for TCR beta sequencing. Genomic DNA extraction from the blood cell samples was performed with the Qiagen DNeasy Blood Extraction Kit. For CDR1 and CDR2, the germline V gene (reference sequence) lists MNHEY and SMNVEV. Taken from cysteine to phenylalanine, the CDR3 has 16 residues. Only the CDR3 portion is preserved as DNA: 48 bases, with reading frame beginning at the first base. The junction shows trimming of 5 bases on V and 0 bases on J, and the gene matches do not reach 5 bases of it. About this clone: Its antigen has not been determined. No much larger clone is present one base from it, and per-base qualities are unavailable.

The method behind the library was the immunoSEQ multiplex PCR assay. A mixture of 60 forward primers for TCR Vbeta segments and 13 reverse primers for TCR Jbeta segments was used in the multiplex PCR. Amplification of the CDR3 region of rearranged TCR beta genes was performed with a multiplex PCR assay on genomic DNA. On the Illumina HiSeq System, the amplified TCR beta libraries were sequenced as 87-base-pair reads. Per the original workflow: Across the roughly 640 repertoires, a later analysis counted approximately 75 million unique TCR beta chains, 8.5 million to 12 million of which were shared by at least two donors. Raw reads were error-corrected and collapsed into unique sequences by a nearest-neighbor algorithm in which closely related sequences were merged to remove PCR and sequencing errors. To assign V, D and J gene segments, CDR3 sequences were aligned to IMGT reference sequences. For a sequence to be retained, a match of at least six nucleotides to both a V gene segment and a J gene segment was required. Rearrangements were classified as productive when the CDR3 lacked stop codons and remained in frame with V and J, and all other rearrangements were classified as non-productive. CDR3 was defined according to IMGT convention as the region running from the second conserved V-encoded cysteine to the conserved J-encoded phenylalanine. The earlier analysis of 587 of the donors excluded sequences that lacked an unambiguous match to a single V gene segment. An earlier analysis of 587 of the donors classified V segments as functional when productive rearrangements were above 56.7% and as segregating when the standard deviation between donors was above 5%. A statistical classification framework was built for diagnosing cytomegalovirus status from the catalog of TCR beta chain sequences. A later analysis assigned V and J genes by comparing TCR nucleotide sequences with IMGT/GENE-DB human TR gene sequences. Using the TCRdist pipeline, a later analysis assigned CDR3 sequences along with most-parsimonious VDJ recombination scenarios. In a later analysis, each TCR beta chain was defined by its CDR3 amino acid sequence together with its V-gene family, and reads without a unique V-gene family were excluded. As a way to deal with suspected cross-contamination and a sequencing artifact, a later analysis dropped more than 500 nucleotide sequences that were highly shared and had low generation probability. For each public chain, a later analysis derived a clonal expansion index from normalized ranks of inferred template counts within each repertoire. In a later analysis, generation probabilities were computed with a VDJ recombination model fitted to out-of-frame rearrangements, and the resulting probabilities were checked against IGoR. A later analysis scored TCR-TCR, TCR-HLA and TCR-CMV co-occurrence with hypergeometric tests, applying a repertoire-size bias correction to TCR pairs. False discovery rates were estimated in a later analysis by permuting HLA or CMV assignments 20 times. A later analysis grouped co-occurring TCRs with DBSCAN, adding TCRdist sequence similarity when clustering within HLA-allele-positive subsets. Co-occurrence clustering excluded repertoires with fewer than 30,000 or more than 120,000 public chains, plus five with anomalous nucleotide sharing. TCRdb holds this immuneACCESS table with in-frame rearrangements only. Some clones are missing; in checked studies, unresolved V genes explain under half, and the rest has no known cause. That table furnishes V, J and clone size, whereas the DNA furnished D and trimming. The sample records approximately 61,000 clones, around 80% of which are singletons. The ten largest make up just over 50% of the sample.

Sequencing was done on a sample of PBMCs. This TCR derives from a man in his fifties or sixties in good health and CMV-seropositive. The chain joins TRBV27 to TRBJ2-1, with 9 bases in between that match TRBD2. The CDR3 reads as follows: CASSQTSGTSYNEQFF. The nucleotide sequence is given as TGTGCCAGCAGTCAGACTAGCGGTACCTCCTACAATGAGCAGTTCTTC.